The 10 T cell receptor beta chains given below trace back to one sample, sequenced in a study of T cells in narcolepsy. TCRdb's table, derived via immunoSEQ multiplex PCR, lists solely in-frame clones and lacks some. The top ten clones hold 2.6% of a sample with fewer than 35,000 clones, roughly four fifths of them seen once. The source material was CD45RA- memory CD4+ T cells from PBMCs. The receptors stem from a human donor with narcolepsy.

This rearrangement joins TRBV5-1 to TRBJ1-3; D not certain. V lost 4 bases to trimming and J lost 2 bases, with 10 bases between them. Germline V gene lookup returns CDR1 SGHRS and CDR2 YFSETQ. The length of the CDR3 is 14 residues. The CDR3 loop reads CASSALVPGNTIYF. The DNA of the CDR3 is TGCGCCAGCAGCGCCTTGGTTCCTGGAAACACCATATATTTT.

The genes are TRBV7-2 and TRBJ2-6; tentative D call: TRBD2 (5 bases). The length of the CDR3 is 17 residues. V lost 2 bases to trimming and J lost 3 bases, with 14 bases between them. Per germline, CDR1 SGHTA and CDR2 FQGNSA. CDR3 in DNA: TGTGCCAGCAGCTTATTCAGAGGAAGCGGTGGGGCCAACGTCCTGACTTTC. Its translation: CASSLFRGSGGANVLTF.

The chain uses TRBV6-5 and TRBJ2-7; 7 nucleotides line up with TRBD2. Trimming removed 4 bases from V and 2 bases from J; junction bases left unmatched: 8. CDR3 length equals 15 residues. Germline values: CDR1 MNHEY, CDR2 SVGAGI. CDR3 amino acids: CASSLTLGGTYEQYF. DNA of the CDR3: TGTGCCAGCAGTTTGACCTTGGGGGGGACCTACGAGCAGTACTTC.

This clone showed up just a few times. V is TRBV9 and J is TRBJ1-2; TRBD1 matches 8 bases. The CDR3 is 16 amino acids. Trimming took 4 bases from V and 8 from J; bases not matched to a gene: 16. Germline V gene data show CDR1 as SGDLS and CDR2 as YYNGEE. The CDR3 bases are TGTGCCAGCAGCCCATCCCTATCGACAGGGGTGGAGGGCTACACCTTC. Translating it yields CASSPSLSTGVEGYTF.

This chain links TRBV6-1 with TRBJ2-1; 12 bases map to TRBD1. V lost 8 bases and J lost 7; bases outside the gene matches: 6. Germline CDR1 MNHNS, CDR2 SASEGT. The CDR3 covers 14 residues. Here the CDR3 reads CASDGTGGWNEQFF. CDR3 in DNA: TGTGCCAGCGACGGGACAGGGGGCTGGAATGAGCAGTTCTTC.

V is TRBV19 and J is TRBJ1-2; 7 nucleotides line up with TRBD1. The CDR3 consists of 13 residues. The V gene end was trimmed by 8 bases and the J gene end by 3 bases; junction bases not matched to a gene: 6. The germline CDR1 and CDR2 sequences are LNHDA and SQIVND (reference sequence). DNA for the CDR3: TGTGCCAGTGGAAGGGGGCGAGACTATGGCTACACCTTC. This encodes CASGRGRDYGYTF.

The chain links TRBV23-1 to TRBJ1-6; D ambiguous. TRBV23-1 belongs to the ORF category, with a function that is uncertain. V was cut by 0 bases and J by 7 bases, with 19 bases left in between. This CDR3 has 18 residues. CDR3 DNA: TGCGCCAGCAGTCAATCCCTCCGTTGGAACAGCCTCAATTCACCCCTCCACTTT. Translating it yields CASSQSLRWNSLNSPLHF.

This clone was detected only once. V usage is TRBV4-2 and J usage is TRBJ1-1; 11 nucleotides match TRBD1. CDR3 length: 18 amino acids. Germline loops: CDR1 LGHNA, CDR2 YNFKEQ. The V and J ends lost 3 bases and 4 bases, in that order; junction bases with no gene match: 13. The CDR3 protein is CASSHSLVAGTGGTEAFF. Here the CDR3 DNA reads TGTGCCAGCAGCCACTCACTCGTGGCCGGGACAGGGGGCACTGAAGCTTTCTTT.

This clone was counted only a few times. The J gene is TRBJ2-7, the V gene TRBV27; tentatively, D is TRBD1 (5 bases). CDR3 length equals 12 residues. Germline V lookup: CDR1 MNHEY, CDR2 SMNVEV (reference sequence). Trimming left V 3 bases short and J 6 bases short, with 9 bases between. CDR3 in amino acids: CASSFLQGEQYF. CDR3 DNA sequence: TGTGCCAGCAGTTTCCTCCAGGGCGAGCAGTACTTC.

The rearrangement links TRBV5-1 to TRBJ2-3, with 10 bases aligning to TRBD2. The CDR3 consists of 14 residues. Germline V gene data show CDR1 as SGHRS and CDR2 as YFSETQ. The ends lost 5 bases at V and 4 bases at J; junction bases unmatched: 4. The CDR3 protein is CASRKSGGADTQYF. CDR3 DNA: TGCGCCAGCAGGAAAAGCGGGGGGGCAGATACGCAGTATTTT.